Below are 17 T cell receptor beta chains sequenced from a single sample in a study of cytomegalovirus exposure and HLA in healthy donors (dated by TCRdb to 2017 to 2019). Libraries were constructed by the immunoSEQ multiplex PCR assay. A mixture of 60 forward primers for TCR Vbeta segments and 13 reverse primers for TCR Jbeta segments was used in the multiplex PCR. Imported from immuneACCESS, the table was reduced by TCRdb to in-frame sequences with V and J called. These copies leave out some clones; in studies compared against another copy, an unresolved V gene accounts for under half, and the cause of the remainder is not known. This sample has approximately 180,000 clones in its table, and 75% to 85% of those were observed once. The ten largest account for about 2.2% of the sample. Sample: PBMCs. All receptors come from a woman aged 30 to 39 in good health and CMV-seronegative.

This clone was detected a few times. This rearrangement joins TRBV7-3 to TRBJ2-3, with D perhaps TRBD2 (5 bases). V dropped 0 bases and J dropped 0 bases, with 10 bases sitting between them. The V gene's germline CDR1 is SGHTA and CDR2 FQGTGA. This CDR3 spans 16 amino acids. This CDR3 reads CASSLTAGLSTDTQYF. The CDR3 region has the DNA TGTGCCAGCAGCTTAACCGCGGGTCTTAGCACAGATACGCAGTATTTT.

The chain couples TRBV28 to TRBJ1-2, with D possibly being TRBD1 (5 bases). CDR1 is MDHEN and CDR2 is SYDVKM in the germline V gene. The CDR3 has 13 residues. V was cut by 6 bases and J by 3 bases, with 11 bases left in between. In nucleotides, the CDR3 is TGTGCCAGCAGCGGTTCAGGGCACTATGGCTACACCTTC. Translation: CASSGSGHYGYTF.

The chain couples TRBV7-2 to TRBJ1-5; tentatively, D is TRBD1 (6 bases). This CDR3 has 13 amino acids. The germline V gene has CDR1 SGHTA and CDR2 FQGNSA. Trimming pared 5 bases from V and 6 bases from J, leaving 11 bases between. Here the CDR3 reads CASSPTGGQPQHF. CDR3 bases: TGTGCCAGCAGCCCGACAGGTGGTCAGCCCCAGCATTTT. The full variable domain, in which reference TRBV7-2 and TRBJ1-5 provide the parts outside the CDR3, is GAGVSQSPSNKVTEKGKDVELRCDPISGHTALYWYRQSLGQGLEFLIYFQGNSAPDKSGLPSDRFSAERTGGSVSTLTIQRTQQEDSAVYLCASSPTGGQPQHFGDGTRLSIL.

This chain uses TRBV4-2 with TRBJ1-5; possibly TRBD1 for D (5 bases). CDR1 is LGHNA and CDR2 is YNFKEQ in the germline V gene. The CDR3 extends over 19 amino acids. Trimming removed 3 bases at V and 3 bases at J, with 24 bases between. CDR3 loop: CASSQYYLTARGSNQPQHF. As DNA, the CDR3 is TGTGCCAGCAGCCAGTATTACCTTACGGCTAGGGGTTCCAATCAGCCCCAGCATTTT.

The chain has TRBV5-5 and TRBJ2-7; D is perhaps TRBD2 (5 bases). CDR3 length: 17 amino acids. V lost 4 bases to trimming and J lost 3 bases, with 23 bases between them. Germline CDR1 reads SGHKS; CDR2 reads YYEKEE (reference sequence). This chain's CDR3 is CASSLRRWGVGNYEQYF. In DNA, the CDR3 is TGTGCCAGCAGCCTGCGGAGGTGGGGTGTCGGAAACTACGAGCAGTACTTC.

The V gene is TRBV4-1, the J gene TRBJ2-3, with 9 positions matching TRBD2. This CDR3 has 15 residues. The germline V gene has CDR1 MGHRA and CDR2 YSYEKL. Trimming at V came to 3 bases and at J to 5 bases, leaving 6 bases not matched to a gene. CDR3 loop: CASSQVAGGQDTQYF. CDR3 nucleotides: TGCGCCAGCAGCCAGGTGGCGGGGGGGCAAGATACGCAGTATTTT.

J is TRBJ2-7 and V is TRBV28; D unclear. The CDR3 length is 14 residues. Trimming took 3 bases from V and 0 from J, leaving 9 bases between them. CDR1 is MDHEN and CDR2 is SYDVKM in the germline V gene. The CDR3 coding sequence is TGTGCCAGCAGTTTTGATCCGAGCTCCTACGAGCAGTACTTC. Translating gives CASSFDPSSYEQYF.

This clone was detected only a few times. The chain combines TRBV5-6 with TRBJ2-2; D is ambiguous. Between the trimmed V and J ends, which lost 0 bases and 4 bases, there was a span of 10 bases. The CDR3 extends over 15 amino acids. Per the germline V gene, CDR1 is SGHDT and CDR2 is YYEEEE. As DNA, the CDR3 is TGTGCCAGCAGCTTGGAACTTGAGAGCACCGGGGAGCTGTTTTTT. Residues: CASSLELESTGELFF.

This chain links TRBV7-2 with TRBJ2-5; 10 bases align to TRBD1. The J segment lost 10 bases and the V segment lost 1 base, leaving 6 bases of the junction unmatched. CDR1 and CDR2 from the germline V gene are SGHTA and FQGNSA. This CDR3 is built from 14 residues. As DNA, the CDR3 is TGTGCCAGCAGCTTAGTAAGGACAGGGGGTATCCAGTACTTC. Amino acids: CASSLVRTGGIQYF.

The rearrangement uses TRBV7-9 and TRBJ2-2; perhaps TRBD1 as D (6 bases). This CDR3 contains 14 residues. The V end was cut by 6 bases, the J end by 2 bases, with 10 bases between. CDR1 SEHNR and CDR2 FQNEAQ come from the germline V gene (reference sequence). The CDR3 region is CASSRQANTGELFF. For the CDR3, the DNA is TGTGCCAGCAGTCGACAGGCTAACACCGGGGAGCTGTTTTTT.

The table lists this clone with a few counts. V usage is TRBV10-2 and J usage is TRBJ1-6; D is uncertain. Germline lookup yields CDR1 WSHSY and CDR2 SAAADI. V shed 0 bases and J shed 9 bases, with 9 bases lying between them. The CDR3 length is 14 residues. The CDR3 nucleotides are TGCGCCAGCAGTGAGTCTTACAATGGTTCACCCCTCCACTTT. Translation gives CASSESYNGSPLHF.

The genes are TRBV28 and TRBJ1-2, with a tentative D call TRBD1 (6 bases). Trimming pared 6 bases from V and 6 bases from J, leaving 14 bases between. Germline-derived CDR1 and CDR2 are MDHEN and SYDVKM. The CDR3 runs to 13 residues. The CDR3 reads CASRGAQEDGYTF. The DNA of the CDR3 is TGTGCCAGCAGGGGGGCCCAGGAGGATGGCTACACCTTC.

The V and J genes are TRBV7-6 and TRBJ2-7, with D maybe TRBD1 (6 bases). The length of the CDR3 is 13 residues. Trimming left V 5 bases short and J 2 bases short, with 10 bases between. The germline CDR1 and CDR2 sequences are SGHVS and FNYEAQ. The CDR3 DNA sequence: TGTGCCAGCAGCCCAGGGGTCCCCTACGAGCAGTACTTC. Residues: CASSPGVPYEQYF.

This sequence joins TRBV5-4 and TRBJ2-7; possible D gene TRBD1, 5 bases. V lost 4 bases, J lost 4 bases, and 12 bases lay in between. Germline assignment: CDR1 SGHNT and CDR2 YYREEE (reference sequence). The CDR3 consists of 13 residues. CDR3 amino acids: CASSEIKGYEQYF. DNA of the CDR3: TGTGCCAGCAGCGAGATAAAGGGGTACGAGCAGTACTTC. Looking up the rest from reference TRBV5-4 and TRBJ2-7 gives the full variable domain: ETGVTQSPTHLIKTRGQQVTLRCSSQSGHNTVSWYQQALGQGPQFIFQYYREEENGRGNFPPRFSGLQFPNYSSELNVNALELDDSALYLCASSEIKGYEQYFGPGTRLTVT.

V and J are TRBV19 and TRBJ2-7; 9 nucleotides align to TRBD1. V lost 5 bases to trimming and J lost 3 bases; unmatched junction nucleotides: 8. Germline V gives CDR1 LNHDA, CDR2 SQIVND (reference sequence). This CDR3 has 15 residues. CDR3 nucleotide sequence: TGTGCCAGTAGTGCCCAGGGACAGGGAATCTACGAGCAGTACTTC. Residues: CASSAQGQGIYEQYF.

The chain employs TRBV9 and TRBJ2-1, with 10 nucleotides matching TRBD1. The junction had 4 bases not matched to a gene; V was cut back by 4 bases and J by 6 bases. Germline CDR1 SGDLS, CDR2 YYNGEE. This CDR3 spans 14 amino acids. The DNA of the CDR3 is TGTGCCAGCAGCCGGACAGGGGGGTTCAATGAGCAGTTCTTC. This sequence encodes CASSRTGGFNEQFF.

DNA for the CDR3: TGTGCCAGCAGTTTAGGGATAGGGGACAGAGCTGGAAACACCATATATTTT. As protein: CASSLGIGDRAGNTIYF. The chain has TRBV28 and TRBJ1-3; 7 bases are a match to TRBD1. Germline V lookup: CDR1 MDHEN, CDR2 SYDVKM. The CDR3 sequence is 17 residues long. V lost 2 bases and J lost 2; bases outside the gene matches: 9.